The 13 T cell receptor beta chains listed next were all sequenced from one sample in a study of TET2 disruption in CD19-targeted CAR T cells. Described treatment: autologous CTL019 cells: CD19 CAR with 4-1BB and CD3 zeta domains. These receptors lack a known antigen. The protocol was immunoSEQ multiplex PCR, while the TCRdb copy is restricted to in-frame clones and leaves out a portion. This listing includes about 26,000 clones. The source was CD8- CAR+ T cells sorted from cultured blood T cells, collected for CD19 CAR T cell therapy. Subset reported: CD8-negative CAR-positive T cells from the infusion product. These receptors were taken from a man between 65 and 85 years old with chronic lymphocytic leukemia.

A word on this clone: The CDR3 end falls 3 residues outside the read, so it is completed with the germline J gene. The chain links TRBV6-1 to TRBJ2-3; TRBD2 agrees at 8 bases. The CDR3 contains 14 residues. V lost 3 bases and J lost 8; bases outside the gene matches: 7. Germline-derived CDR1 and CDR2 are MNHNS and SASEGT. CDR3 residues: CASSEGLLAGTQYF. The part of the CDR3 DNA that was read is TGTGCCAGCAGTGAGGGACTCCTAGCGGGTACG.

With regard to this clone: The read is 3 residues too short to cover the CDR3 end, so that end is filled in from the germline J gene. J is TRBJ1-5 and V is TRBV5-6; no clear D gene. Trimming shortened V by 0 bases and J by 1 base, and 8 bases separated the two germline ends. Germline V gives CDR1 SGHDT, CDR2 YYEEEE. The CDR3 length is 15 residues. The CDR3 reads CASSLVGQSNQPQHF. The part of the CDR3 DNA that was read is TGTGCCAGCAGCTTGGTTGGGCAGAGCAATCAGCCC.

On this clone itself: The CDR3 is cut off 3 residues early in the read; its end comes from the germline J gene. V usage is TRBV19 and J usage is TRBJ1-2; D is possibly TRBD1 (6 bases). Germline V gives CDR1 LNHDA, CDR2 SQIVND (reference sequence). This CDR3 contains 19 residues. The CDR3 reads CASSRYGPSGGPPKNTYTF. The CDR3 DNA, read in part, is TGTGCCAGTAGTAGGTACGGGCCTAGCGGGGGCCCTCCCAAAAATACC.

Note on this clone: The read ends 3 residues early relative to the CDR3; the germline J gene fills the gap. The rearrangement joins TRBV24-1 to TRBJ2-3; TRBD1 is a possible D gene (5 bases). CDR1 and CDR2 (germline): KGHDR, SFDVKD. This CDR3 contains 13 residues. The V end was cut by 2 bases, the J end by 5 bases, with 7 bases between. The CDR3 bases that were read are TGTGCCACCAGTGATTCTCAGGGAGATACG. Translating gives CATSDSQGDT. The full CDR3 protein reads CATSDSQGDTQYF.

The CDR3 region is CASSPGWRQGGGQYF. Partial CDR3 DNA: TGTGCCAGCAGCCCGGGGTGGCGACAGGGTGGAGGT. The rearrangement joins TRBV7-2 to TRBJ2-4, with 7 nucleotides matching TRBD1. The read is 3 residues too short to cover the CDR3 end, so that end is filled in from the germline J gene. The CDR3 covers 15 residues. Germline-derived CDR1 and CDR2 are SGHTA and FQGNSA.

Turning to this clone: The missing CDR3 end, 3 residues past where the read stops, is filled in from the germline J gene. The J gene is TRBJ2-2, the V gene TRBV20-1; 9 nucleotides line up with TRBD1. The germline V gene encodes CDR1 DFQATT and CDR2 SNEGSKA (reference sequence). CDR3 length: 14 residues. The V gene end was trimmed by 6 bases and the J gene end by 3 bases; junction bases not matched to a gene: 5. CDR3 DNA, as far as it was read: TGCAGTGCAGGACAGGGGTCTGACACCGGGGAG. This gives the protein CSAGQGSDTGE. The entire CDR3 reads CSAGQGSDTGELFF.

Its frequency marks this clone as medium-sized (0.01 to 0.1%). The sequenced fragment ends 3 residues before the CDR3 boundary, so the rest is inferred from the germline J gene. V is TRBV29-1 and J is TRBJ1-2; 7 nucleotides agree with TRBD1. There are 14 residues in the CDR3. V dropped 6 bases and J dropped 4; count of bases not matched to a gene: 11. Germline CDR1 and CDR2: SQVTM and ANQGSEA. Here the CDR3 reads CSVQTTTGIYGYTF. The CDR3 bases that were read are TGCAGCGTCCAAACGACGACAGGGATCTATGGC.

On this clone itself: The read ends 3 residues shy of where the CDR3 ends; the end is completed using the germline J gene. V gene TRBV7-2 combines with J gene TRBJ1-4; D gene uncertain. Germline V CDR1 and CDR2: SGHTA, FQGNSA. This CDR3 comprises 13 residues. The germline V and J ends were trimmed by 1 base and 3 bases, with 3 bases remaining between them. The part of the CDR3 DNA that was read is TGTGCCAGCAGCTTAGGGCCTAATGAAAAA. Amino acids: CASSLGPNEK. The full-length CDR3 reads as CASSLGPNEKLFF.

Notes on this clone: Coverage ceases 3 residues before the CDR3 finishes, and the germline J gene fills in the end. V is TRBV20-1 and J is TRBJ2-3; D uncertain. V dropped 2 bases and J dropped 2 bases, with 8 bases sitting between them. The CDR3 runs to 13 residues. Germline assignment: CDR1 DFQATT and CDR2 SNEGSKA (reference sequence). The CDR3: CSARTTYTDTQYF. The covered CDR3 bases are TGCAGTGCTAGAACCACTTACACAGATACG.

As concerns this clone: The read is 3 residues too short to cover the CDR3 end, so that end is filled in from the germline J gene. Other DNA sequences of this sample code for an identical CDR3. The V call is TRBV5-6, the J call TRBJ1-2, with 7 bases that match TRBD1. Germline trimming cut 2 bases from V and 2 bases from J; bases unmatched to any gene: 3. Germline V gives CDR1 SGHDT, CDR2 YYEEEE. The CDR3 has 14 residues. Partial CDR3 DNA: TGTGCCAGCAGCTTAGGACAGGCGAACTATGGC. Translating it yields CASSLGQANYG. The full CDR3 protein is CASSLGQANYGYTF.

As to this clone: The observed sequence ends 3 residues before the CDR3 terminus, with the missing tail filled in from the germline J gene. The genes are TRBV29-1 and TRBJ1-1; TRBD1 matches 9 bases. V gave up 2 bases and J gave up 5 bases; unmatched junction bases: 3. The CDR3 is made up of 13 amino acids. Per the germline V gene, CDR1 is SQVTM and CDR2 is ANQGSEA. CDR3 protein: CSVESGQGTEAFF. The covered CDR3 bases are TGCAGCGTTGAATCGGGACAGGGTACTGAA.

As for this clone: Coverage ceases 3 residues before the CDR3 finishes, and the germline J gene fills in the end. J is TRBJ2-7 and V is TRBV6-1; possible D gene TRBD1, 6 bases. The length of the CDR3 is 15 residues. V was trimmed by 0 bases and J by 4 bases, leaving 13 bases between them. Germline CDR1 reads MNHNS; CDR2 reads SASEGT. CDR3 bases read: TGTGCCAGCAGTGAAGCGCAAGGGACAAATTACGAG. Amino acids: CASSEAQGTNYE. The CDR3, in full, reads CASSEAQGTNYEQYF.

For this clone: The read ends 3 residues early relative to the CDR3; the germline J gene fills the gap. Other nucleotide sequences in the sample specify the same CDR3. The chain combines TRBV20-1 with TRBJ1-2, with D perhaps TRBD1 (5 bases). Looked up from germline, CDR1 is DFQATT and CDR2 is SNEGSKA (reference sequence). V lost 1 base to trimming and J lost 1 base, with 7 bases between them. This CDR3 is built from 13 residues. CDR3 bases read: TGCAGTGCTAGAGGCGACAGTAACTATGGC. This translates into CSARGDSNYG. The entire CDR3 reads CSARGDSNYGYTF.